What follows are 26 T cell receptor beta chains derived from one specimen sequenced in a study of blood T cells in healthy people across ages. With a J-beta primer mix and a sample-barcoded 5' primer, a second PCR ran about 6 to 11 cycles. TCRdb reprocessed the 5' RACE reads via MiXCR and lists one record per CDR3 protein. The sample has about 720,000 distinct CDR3 sequences, roughly 25% seen once. The sample was also reused in another study, on T cells of mothers and their children.

The specimen was blood. All receptors derive from a boy younger than 18 in good health.

The V call is TRBV4-2, the J call TRBJ2-7; 11 bases are shared with TRBD2. Per the germline V gene, CDR1 is LGHNA and CDR2 is YNFKEQ. With V trimmed by 3 bases and J by 1 base, 2 bases remained unmatched. The CDR3 runs 15 residues. The CDR3: CASSHLAGGSYEQYF. The CDR3 DNA reads as TGTGCCAGCAGCCATCTAGCGGGAGGTTCCTACGAGCAGTACTTC.

The chain is built from TRBV6-5 and TRBJ2-1; tentative D call: TRBD2 (6 bases). V was clipped by 6 bases and J by 4 bases, with 13 bases between them. CDR3 length: 14 amino acids. Looked up from germline, CDR1 is MNHEY and CDR2 is SVGAGI. CDR3 residues: CASRQPTSYNEQFF. CDR3 in DNA: TGTGCCAGCAGGCAACCGACTAGTTACAATGAGCAGTTCTTC.

This clonotype was seen only a few times. The J gene is TRBJ2-7, the V gene TRBV4-3; 7 nucleotides agree with TRBD2. V lost 5 bases and J lost 6; bases outside the gene matches: 7. The CDR3 loop spans 13 amino acids. Germline V lookup: CDR1 LGHNA, CDR2 YSLEER. CDR3 protein: CASSERLALEQYF. CDR3 sequence (DNA): TGCGCCAGCAGCGAACGACTAGCTCTCGAGCAGTACTTC.

The V gene is TRBV3-1, the J gene TRBJ1-2; D gene uncertain. Germline assignment: CDR1 LGHDT and CDR2 YNNKEL (reference sequence). V gave up 10 bases and J gave up 8 bases, with 17 bases separating them. The CDR3 consists of 12 residues. CDR3: CATANSLTGYTF. In nucleotides, the CDR3 is TGTGCCACCGCGAACAGCCTAACGGGCTACACCTTC.

This clonotype was picked up a small number of times. Written as DNA, the CDR3 is TGTGCCAGCAGCTTAGCGTACAGGGGACCGTGGGCCGGGGAGCTGTTTTTT. Translating gives CASSLAYRGPWAGELFF. V usage is TRBV7-6 and J usage is TRBJ2-2, with 7 bases identical to TRBD1. Trimming took 0 bases from V and 6 from J; bases not matched to a gene: 10. CDR3 length: 17 residues. Germline loops: CDR1 SGHVS, CDR2 FNYEAQ. Variable domain in full (rest from reference TRBV7-6 and TRBJ2-2): GAGVSQSPRYKVTKRGQDVALRCDPISGHVSLYWYRQALGQGPEFLTYFNYEAQQDKSGLPNDRFSAERPEGSISTLTIQRTEQRDSAMYRCASSLAYRGPWAGELFFGEGSRLTVL.

The chain links TRBV30 to TRBJ2-7; D gene uncertain. The CDR3 has 10 amino acids. V gave up 2 bases and J gave up 5 bases, with 4 bases separating them. Germline values: CDR1 GTSNPN, CDR2 SVGIG (reference sequence). The CDR3 DNA is TGTGCCTGGAGTAACGACGAGCAGTACTTC. It translates to CAWSNDEQYF.

The chain has TRBV7-6 and TRBJ1-4; no firm D call. This CDR3 is 10 amino acids long. Germline CDR1 SGHVS, CDR2 FNYEAQ. V was clipped by 8 bases and J by 8 bases, with 6 bases between them. The CDR3 DNA reads TGTGCCAGCTCGGGAGAAAAACTGTTTTTT. Translating gives CASSGEKLFF.

In this sample, this clonotype turned up many times. This chain links TRBV3-1 with TRBJ2-2; D call uncertain. Germline CDR1 reads LGHDT; CDR2 reads YNNKEL (reference sequence). The CDR3 has 15 amino acids. Deletions cut 4 bases from V and 5 bases from J, with 14 bases between. The CDR3 region is CASSPGPVVTGELFF. CDR3 in DNA: TGTGCCAGCAGCCCCGGACCCGTTGTGACCGGGGAGCTGTTTTTT.

CDR3 sequence: CAGEEPWEDEQYF. The CDR3 DNA sequence: TGTGCCGGCGAGGAACCTTGGGAGGACGAGCAGTACTTC. The gene calls are TRBV7-9 and TRBJ2-7; possible D gene TRBD2, 6 bases. V gave up 11 bases and J gave up 5 bases, with 19 bases separating them. The germline V gene encodes CDR1 SEHNR and CDR2 FQNEAQ (reference sequence). The CDR3 is 13 residues long.

The chain employs TRBV29-1 and TRBJ2-7, with D possibly TRBD1 on 5 matching bases. The CDR3 consists of 13 residues. The germline V gene encodes CDR1 SQVTM and CDR2 ANQGSEA. V was cut by 6 bases and J by 3 bases, with 15 bases left in between. The CDR3 DNA reads TGCAGCGTAACACAGGCCACCGTCTACGAGCAGTACTTC. This translates into CSVTQATVYEQYF.

This chain uses TRBV29-1 with TRBJ2-5; 9 bases fit TRBD1. V was clipped by 5 bases and J by 4 bases; unmatched bases: 8. CDR1 and CDR2 from the germline V gene are SQVTM and ANQGSEA. This CDR3 is 14 amino acids long. CDR3 DNA: TGCAGCGTTCCGGGACAGGGTGGTGGAGAGACCCAGTACTTC. This encodes CSVPGQGGGETQYF.

This clonotype was observed many times. The V and J genes are TRBV15 and TRBJ2-2, with 9 bases identical to TRBD2. From germline, CDR1 is LNHNV and CDR2 YYDKDF (reference sequence). The CDR3 sequence is 17 residues long. V was pared by 6 bases and J by 3 bases, with 11 bases of the junction left unmatched. Here the CDR3 DNA reads TGTGCCACCAGTCAGTCGGCGGGAGGGACCGACACCGGGGAGCTGTTTTTT. Its protein product is CATSQSAGGTDTGELFF.

This clonotype has just a few counts. The CDR3 DNA reads as TGTGCCAGCAATAAAGGATCGGTCGACTACTACGAGCAGTACTTC. Protein: CASNKGSVDYYEQYF. The chain has TRBV6-2 or TRBV6-3 and TRBJ2-7; D possibly corresponds to TRBD2 (5 bases). The CDR3 contains 15 residues. Between the trimmed V and J ends, which lost 7 bases and 3 bases, there was a span of 19 bases. Looked up from germline, CDR1 is MNHEY and CDR2 is SVGEGT.

The chain recombines TRBV29-1 with TRBJ1-1, with 10 bases aligning to TRBD1. The CDR3 totals 15 residues. Germline values: CDR1 SQVTM, CDR2 ANQGSEA. J was trimmed by 4 bases and V by 6 bases; bases with no gene match: 11. The CDR3 bases are TGCAGCGTCGTTGGACAGGGGGGAAGGGGCACTGAAGCTTTCTTT. Translating gives CSVVGQGGRGTEAFF.

In this sample, this clonotype turned up a few times. At one of its ends the junction is not consistent with the germline gene, which may arise from a read error. This chain uses TRBV20-1 with TRBJ2-5; no firm D call. CDR1 DFQATT and CDR2 SNEGSKA come from the germline V gene (reference sequence). The length of the CDR3 is 14 residues. The CDR3 bases are TGCAGTGCTGGAGATATCCTAGTCCAGGAGACCCAGTACTTC. Its protein product is CSAGDILVQETQYF.

V usage is TRBV7-2 and J usage is TRBJ2-3; 9 bases are a match to TRBD2. Germline assignment: CDR1 SGHTA and CDR2 FQGNSA. Losses at the gene ends were 3 bases for V and 6 bases for J; bases not matched to a gene: 7. This CDR3 has 15 amino acids. The CDR3 loop reads CASSFGYAGGDTQYF. DNA of the CDR3: TGTGCCAGCAGCTTCGGATATGCGGGAGGGGATACGCAGTATTTT.

Concerning this clonotype: One junction end does not reproduce the germline sequence, and a read error may be involved. V is TRBV7-7 and J is TRBJ2-2, with 11 bases fitting TRBD1. There are 16 residues in the CDR3. The germline V gene encodes CDR1 SSHAT and CDR2 FNYEAQ (reference sequence). The CDR3 sequence is CASSSRDRGTTGELFF. CDR3 nucleotides: TGTGCTAGCAGCAGCCGGGACAGGGGGACCACCGGGGAGCTGTTTTTT.

This rearrangement joins TRBV2 to TRBJ1-6; D is unclear. V was shortened by 6 bases and J by 6 bases, with 9 bases between the two germline ends. Germline V gene data show CDR1 as SNHLY and CDR2 as FYNNEI. The CDR3 totals 13 residues. The CDR3 coding sequence is TGTGCCAGCAGGGTAACCGCTAATTCACCCCTCCACTTT. As protein: CASRVTANSPLHF.

This clonotype was recorded a few times. The rearrangement joins TRBV15 to TRBJ2-2; TRBD2 matches 7 bases. The V gene's germline CDR1 is LNHNV and CDR2 YYDKDF (reference sequence). Trimming at V came to 0 bases and at J to 5 bases, leaving 3 bases not matched to a gene. The CDR3 is 15 residues long. Here the CDR3 reads CATSRDILATGELFF. The DNA for the CDR3 is TGTGCCACCAGCAGAGATATACTAGCGACCGGGGAGCTGTTTTTT.

The CDR3 sequence is CASGYLAGGSDTQYF. The CDR3 nucleotides read TGCGCCAGCGGATACCTAGCGGGGGGTTCAGATACGCAGTATTTT. The rearrangement uses TRBV5-1 and TRBJ2-3; 11 nucleotides align to TRBD2. J gave up 4 bases and V 7 bases, and 8 bases lay outside the gene matches. Germline assignment: CDR1 SGHRS and CDR2 YFSETQ. The CDR3 covers 15 residues.

This rearrangement joins TRBV20-1 to TRBJ2-4; 9 nucleotides line up with TRBD1. Germline V lookup: CDR1 DFQATT, CDR2 SNEGSKA (reference sequence). V shed 1 base, J shed 0 bases, and the junction held 4 bases outside the gene matches. This CDR3 comprises 16 residues. Here the CDR3 DNA reads TGCAGTGCTAGAGCCCGGACAGGGGTAGCCAAAAACATTCAGTACTTC. This codes for CSARARTGVAKNIQYF.

This chain joins TRBV6-6 and TRBJ2-2; 7 bases match TRBD1. This CDR3 spans 15 amino acids. The trim removed 6 bases at V and 2 bases at J, leaving 6 bases unmatched. Germline assignment: CDR1 MNHNY and CDR2 SVGAGI (reference sequence). CDR3 in amino acids: CASRTGTVNTGELFF. Written as DNA, the CDR3 is TGTGCCAGCAGGACCGGGACAGTAAACACCGGGGAGCTGTTTTTT.

There are a few counts of this clonotype. This chain's CDR3 is CAGTTGSYGYTF. Here the CDR3 DNA reads TGTGCCGGAACGACAGGGAGCTATGGCTACACCTTC. The V gene is TRBV30, the J gene TRBJ1-2; 7 nucleotides align to TRBD1. The CDR3 spans 12 residues. Germline trimming cut 8 bases from V and 4 bases from J; bases unmatched to any gene: 7. Germline V gives CDR1 GTSNPN, CDR2 SVGIG (reference sequence). The variable domain in full, with the rest retrieved from reference TRBV30 and TRBJ1-2, is SQTIHQWPATLVQPVGSPLSLECTVEGTSNPNLYWYRQAAGRGLQLLFYSVGIGQISSEVPQNLSASRPQDRQFILSSKKLLLSDSGFYLCAGTTGSYGYTFGSGTRLTVV.

The chain has TRBV12-3 or TRBV12-4 and TRBJ2-7; no clear D gene. With 4 bases removed from V and 0 bases from J, the gap between germline ends came to 13 bases. The CDR3 runs 15 residues. CDR3 nucleotides: TGTGCCAGCAGTTCTGGAAATTTGGCCTCCTACGAGCAGTACTTC. This translates into CASSSGNLASYEQYF.

This clonotype was observed a handful of times. This chain connects TRBV12-3 or TRBV12-4 to TRBJ2-3; TRBD1 aligns across 11 bases. This CDR3 comprises 14 residues. J gave up 6 bases and V 6 bases, and 5 bases lay outside the gene matches. This CDR3 reads CASRTGQGADTQYF. As DNA, the CDR3 is TGTGCCAGCAGAACCGGACAGGGGGCTGATACGCAGTATTTT.

The sample holds a few counts of this clonotype. This rearrangement joins TRBV12-3 or TRBV12-4 to TRBJ2-5; no reliable D call. The CDR3 runs to 15 residues. V lost 6 bases, J lost 11 bases, and 25 bases lay in between. CDR3 region: CASRPSVGNHNEQYF. CDR3 DNA sequence: TGTGCCAGCAGGCCCTCTGTGGGTAACCATAACGAACAGTACTTC.